This T cell receptor (beta chain) was sequenced in a study of blood T cells in healthy people across ages. Note on this clonotype: Its antigen is unknown.

V was pared by 3 bases and J by 4 bases, with 4 bases of the junction left unmatched. The germline V gene has CDR1 KGHSH and CDR2 LQKENI. This CDR3 is built from 15 residues. A second PCR, run for about 7 to 11 cycles, used a sample-barcoded 5' primer plus a J-beta primer mix. TCRdb passed the 5' RACE reads through MiXCR, listing each CDR3 protein once. The sample has roughly 1.9 million distinct CDR3 sequences; more than 35% are singletons. Findings and limits, study-wide: When set beside aged donors, long-lived donors presented more naive CD4+ cells and higher diversity. CMV status of donors was unknown, possibly confounding expanded clonotype changes.

There were at least 5.5 micrograms of total RNA extracted from every sample. This sequence was found in a human donor in good health. The sample consisted of blood. The rearrangement uses TRBV18 and TRBJ2-7; 12 bases map to TRBD2. The chain's CDR3 is CASSPSSGGAYEQYF. DNA for the CDR3: TGTGCCAGCTCACCCTCTAGCGGGGGGGCGTACGAGCAGTACTTC.